This T cell receptor (beta chain) emerged from a study of CD8+ T cells in alopecia areata. Across the study: Each of the treated patients was given oral tofacitinib, 5 to 10 mg twice daily, for moderate-to-severe alopecia areata.

Turning to this clone: As yet, its antigen is unknown.

Documented treatment: oral pan-JAK inhibitor, 5-10 mg twice daily. Researchers gathered lesional scalp punch biopsies and peripheral blood from patients with alopecia areata. RNA, once extracted, was reverse transcribed into cDNA for use as the sequencing template. Assay used: immunoSEQ multiplex PCR; TCRdb lists only in-frame clones, some missing. Of roughly 70,000 clones listed, roughly 28% are singletons. CDR1 and CDR2 from the germline V gene are SQVTM and ANQGSEA. There are 18 residues in the CDR3. V lost 0 bases to trimming and J lost 0 bases, with 20 bases between them. The study's findings and limits: Expanded CD8+ clones among the top 100, as well as scalp clonality, were significantly decreased by tofacitinib. Researchers report lesional scalp, most notably alopecia totalis/universalis, outstripped normal scalp in clonality.

The clonotype originates from a human donor with alopecia areata. The material was CD8+ T cells sorted from blood, obtained at week 4, from a patient treated with tofacitinib. The chain has TRBV29-1 and TRBJ1-2; no firm D call. CDR3 region: CSVEDLPTPKHSNYGYTF. The CDR3, as DNA: TGCAGCGTTGAAGACCTTCCGACACCTAAACATTCTAACTATGGCTACACCTTC. Full variable domain (missing parts from reference TRBV29-1 and TRBJ1-2): SAVISQKPSRDICQRGTSLTIQCQVDSQVTMMFWYRQQPGQSLTLIATANQGSEATYESGFVIDKFPISRPNLTFSTLTVSNMSPEDSSIYLCSVEDLPTPKHSNYGYTFGSGTRLTVV.